This entry features one T cell receptor (beta chain) sequence. Its specificity is not known. The data stem from a study of CXCR3-negative and CXCR3-positive naive CD8 T cells. Overall study: Libraries each contributed about 1.5 +/- 0.3 million TRB reads, for about 135 million in total. Study results and caveats: Whereas memory cells differed, naive CXCR3-negative and CXCR3-positive cells shared similar TRBV-TRBJ usage. TRB CDR3 properties indicated TCR strength, while surface CD5 was similar across naive subsets. Whereas both naive subsets had comparably high diversity, memory CD8+ cells had much lower diversity.

Germline CDR1 and CDR2: SGHDT and YYEEEE. This CDR3 has 12 residues. Libraries of TRB cDNA were made by 5' RACE and carried UMIs. Each CDR3 protein gets one entry in TCRdb, which reprocessed the 5' RACE reads and gives no DNA. With roughly 39,000 distinct CDR3 sequences in the sample, the ten largest clones hold about 11%. The chain has TRBV5-6 and TRBJ2-7. Sequenced sample: memory CD8+ T cells from blood. This sequence was found in a human donor in good health. Some clones in this sample may be carry-over from other donors' samples. This chain's CDR3 is CASMAANYEQYF. The whole variable domain, remainder taken from reference TRBV5-6 and TRBJ2-7, is DAGVTQSPTHLIKTRGQQVTLRCSPKSGHDTVSWYQQALGQGPQFIFQYYEEEERQRGNFPDRFSGHQFPNYSSELNVNALLLGDSALYLCASMAANYEQYFGPGTRLTVT.